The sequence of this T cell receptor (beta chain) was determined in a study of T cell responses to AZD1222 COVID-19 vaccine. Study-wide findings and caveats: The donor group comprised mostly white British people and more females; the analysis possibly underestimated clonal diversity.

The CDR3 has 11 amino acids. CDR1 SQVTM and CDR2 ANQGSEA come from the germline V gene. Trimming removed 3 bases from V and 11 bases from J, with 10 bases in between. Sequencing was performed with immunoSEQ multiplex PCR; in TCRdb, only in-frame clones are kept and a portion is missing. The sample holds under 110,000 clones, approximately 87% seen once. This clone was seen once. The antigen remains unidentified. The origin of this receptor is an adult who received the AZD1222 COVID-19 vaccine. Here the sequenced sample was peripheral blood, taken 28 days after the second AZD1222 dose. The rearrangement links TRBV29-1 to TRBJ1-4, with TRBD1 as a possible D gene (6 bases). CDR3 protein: CSVEETGKLFF. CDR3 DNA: TGCAGCGTTGAGGAGACAGGCAAACTGTTTTTT.